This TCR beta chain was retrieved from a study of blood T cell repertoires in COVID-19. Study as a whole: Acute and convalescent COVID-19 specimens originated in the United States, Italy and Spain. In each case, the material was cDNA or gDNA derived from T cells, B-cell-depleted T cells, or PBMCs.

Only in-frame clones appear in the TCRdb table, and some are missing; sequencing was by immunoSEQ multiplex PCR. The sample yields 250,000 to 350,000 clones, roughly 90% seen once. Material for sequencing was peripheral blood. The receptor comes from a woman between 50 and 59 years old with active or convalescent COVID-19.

DNA of the CDR3: TGCGCCAGCAGCCAAGATCGGGGGACAGTCCAGTCAATGAACACTGAAGCTTTCTTT. Its protein is CASSQDRGTVQSMNTEAFF. The rearrangement joins TRBV4-1 to TRBJ1-1, with 7 bases that match TRBD1. V was pared by 0 bases and J by 0 bases, with 13 bases of the junction left unmatched. The germline V gene encodes CDR1 MGHRA and CDR2 YSYEKL. This CDR3 contains 19 residues.